Below, one T cell receptor beta chain is given with its context. This entry is derived from a study of blood T cell repertoires in COVID-19. The wider study: In each case, the material was cDNA or gDNA derived from T cells, B-cell-depleted T cells, or PBMCs.

Assay used: immunoSEQ multiplex PCR; TCRdb lists only in-frame clones, some missing. The top ten clones hold around 3% of a sample with about 270,000 clones, 88% of them seen once. The ends lost 3 bases at V and 4 bases at J; junction bases unmatched: 7. The CDR3 has 16 residues. Germline CDR1 is MDHEN and CDR2 is SYDVKM. Recruitment covered roughly 24 US areas and drew participants whose ages spanned about 18 to 90 years. V and J are TRBV28 and TRBJ2-1; 9 positions match TRBD2. The sample consisted of PBMCs or T cells enriched from blood (not recorded which). The receptor was derived from a woman between 50 and 59 years old who had recovered from COVID-19. The CDR3 spells CASSFARTSAYNEQFF. The CDR3 DNA sequence: TGTGCCAGCAGTTTCGCTAGGACTAGCGCGTACAATGAGCAGTTCTTC.